This TCR beta chain came from a study of regulatory T cells in long-lasting Graves disease. As to time point: newly diagnosed GD, antithyroid drugs for less than 3 months. After RNA was extracted from PBMCs, the TCR library was made from it. The CDR3 covers 16 residues. J gave up 10 bases and V 8 bases, and 18 bases lay outside the gene matches. Study results and limitations: Preferential use of TRBV28, TRBJ1-2 and TRBJ2-5 was seen in persistent disease.

Construction of TCR beta libraries relied on iRepertoire HTBI primers and on Arm-PCR targeting CDR3 regions. TCRdb processed the multiplex PCR reads anew with MiXCR; each CDR3 protein has one entry. Counted here are roughly 430,000 distinct CDR3 sequences, about a sixth occurring once; the ten biggest clones make up over 8.5%. In this sample, this clonotype turned up many times. What it binds is not known. This sample was also put to use in a study of T cells in Graves' hyperthyroidism and ophthalmopathy.

The specimen was peripheral blood mononuclear cells (PBMCs), collected at new diagnosis, from a patient treated with antithyroid drugs. V gene TRBV12-3 or TRBV12-4 combines with J gene TRBJ2-1; 9 bases map to TRBD1. The sequence was obtained from a woman aged 25 to 45 with Graves disease. The CDR3 DNA is TGTGCCAGCGGAGGGTCCTTGGGGACAGGGAGTTGGGAGCAGTTCTTC. Translation: CASGGSLGTGSWEQFF.